Included here is one T cell receptor (beta chain) sequence, with context. Its antigen is still unknown. No clone much larger than this one lies a single base away; base qualities are absent. The immunoSEQ Assay, a bias-controlled multiplex PCR, was used to amplify TCRbeta CDR3 regions from genomic DNA. As for the authors' bioinformatics: The number of nucleated cells in each sample was estimated by amplification of reference gene primers within the assay. Sequence reads were collapsed and filtered to measure the absolute abundance of every unique TCRbeta CDR3 rearrangement. For each sample, productive Simpson clonality was calculated by taking the square root of Simpson's diversity index across productive rearrangements. Imported from immuneACCESS, the table was reduced by TCRdb to in-frame sequences with V and J called. These copies leave out some clones; in studies compared against another copy, an unresolved V gene accounts for under half, and the cause of the remainder is not known. From that table come the V and J calls and clone size; the DNA was used to work out D and trimming. The sample data list about 310,000 clones, and around 89% of these were observed just once. 9.5% of the sample lies in the top ten.

This record comes from a study of blood T cell repertoires in COVID-19 (dated by TCRdb to about 2020). Describing the broader study: Samples covering the acute and convalescent phases of COVID-19 were provided by collaborators in the United States, Italy and Spain. The material from the prospective study consisted of cDNA or gDNA derived from T cells, B-cell-depleted T cells, or PBMCs. The dataset comprised deeply sampled blood TCRbeta repertoires from subjects exposed to, actively infected with, or recovered from COVID-19. A freely available public database, intended as a resource for researchers studying the immune response to SARS-CoV-2, is where the repertoires were released. Samples came from the ongoing ImmuneRACE study (first 160 participants) plus 1,254 subjects from 6 global collaborators. Nearly every sample came with metadata listing a de-identified subject ID, COVID-19 status, age in years and sex. Where HLA class I and class II types were available, the types were taken from metadata supplied by the sample provider, not from assay-based typing.

Germline trimming: 4 bases from V, 4 bases from J; junction bases outside gene matches: 3. CDR3 length: 14 amino acids, cysteine to phenylalanine. Only the CDR3 DNA stays, 42 bases, in frame from base 1. Reading the germline V gene (reference sequence) gives CDR1 LGHDT and CDR2 YNNKEL. In the prospective study, participants were about 18 to 100 years old, resided in about two dozen geographic areas of the United States, and were enrolled through a virtual design. In the prospective study, participants were assigned to cohorts based on the clinical history participants reported in a screening survey and a study questionnaire. Recovered participants in ImmuneRACE Cohort 3 were defined as having two consecutive negative NP/OP PCR tests, clearance from a healthcare professional, or resolution of symptoms. Each participant in the prospective study had whole blood, serum and a nasopharyngeal or oropharyngeal swab collected by mobile phlebotomists. Additional blood draws and questionnaires over an approximately two-month period could optionally be provided by prospective study participants. Before DNA extraction, blood samples from the prospective study were shipped at room temperature or frozen.

Study-level results and caveats: The quantity of clinical and demographic metadata differed by source and by participant and was supplied without curation.

The sequence joins TRBV3-1 (or the pseudogene TRBV3-2) to TRBJ2-7; 11 of the junction bases match TRBD1. Sequencing was done on a sample of PBMCs or T cells enriched from blood (not recorded which). The TCR originated in a woman in her forties who had recovered from COVID-19. The CDR3: CASSPDRGPYEQYF. In nucleotides, the sequence is TGTGCCAGCAGCCCGGACAGGGGGCCGTACGAGCAGTACTTC.